This passage covers 13 T cell receptor beta chains from one sample sequenced in a study of technical replicates of blood from several donors. Produced via immunoSEQ multiplex PCR; TCRdb's table is partial and in-frame only. The sample lists tens of thousands of clones, 94% occurring once. Sequenced input: T cells isolated from PBMCs. The receptors stem from a human donor in good health.

This chain links TRBV5-1 with TRBJ2-7, with 9 bases identical to TRBD1. J was trimmed by 6 bases and V by 4 bases; bases with no gene match: 5. CDR3 length: 13 amino acids. Germline V gives CDR1 SGHRS, CDR2 YFSETQ. The CDR3 loop is CASSPGTGFEQYF. The CDR3 nucleotides are TGCGCCAGCAGCCCCGGGACAGGGTTCGAGCAGTACTTC.

The genes are TRBV27 and TRBJ1-1; maybe TRBD1 (6 bases). The CDR3 runs 14 residues. Germline V lookup: CDR1 MNHEY, CDR2 SMNVEV (reference sequence). Trimming removed 5 bases from V and 1 base from J, with 11 bases in between. The DNA of the CDR3 is TGTGCCAGCAGTATCGGGGGGGCGAACACTGAAGCTTTCTTT. Its protein product is CASSIGGANTEAFF.

The chain links TRBV23-1 to TRBJ2-4; D is perhaps TRBD1 (5 bases). TRBV23-1 is reported as an ORF; its role is uncertain. Trimming shortened V by 3 bases and J by 2 bases, and 14 bases separated the two germline ends. CDR3 length equals 16 residues. As DNA, the CDR3 is TGCGCCAGCAGTCATTTTAGGGGCCTACCCAAAAACATTCAGTACTTC. It yields the protein CASSHFRGLPKNIQYF.

J is TRBJ2-7 and V is TRBV11-3; TRBD2 agrees at 7 bases. CDR1 is SGHNT and CDR2 is YENEEA in the germline V gene. The CDR3 covers 15 residues. Trimming removed 3 bases from V and 2 bases from J; junction bases left unmatched: 7. The chain's CDR3 is CASSLVAGGTYEQYF. The DNA for the CDR3 is TGTGCCAGCAGCTTGGTCGCCGGGGGGACCTACGAGCAGTACTTC.

This clone is a singleton in its sample. The chain has TRBV28 and TRBJ2-7; 10 positions match TRBD1. CDR3 length: 14 residues. With 6 bases clipped from V and 0 bases from J, the junction kept 2 bases outside the gene matches. Germline CDR1 MDHEN, CDR2 SYDVKM. DNA of the CDR3: TGTGCCAGCAGCTGGACAGGGGGCTCCTACGAGCAGTACTTC. It yields the protein CASSWTGGSYEQYF. Complete variable domain (other parts from reference TRBV28 and TRBJ2-7): DVKVTQSSRYLVKRTGEKVFLECVQDMDHENMFWYRQDPGLGLRLIYFSYDVKMKEKGDIPEGYSVSREKKERFSLILESASTNQTSMYLCASSWTGGSYEQYFGPGTRLTVT.

V usage is TRBV10-3 and J usage is TRBJ2-1, with D tentatively TRBD2 (5 bases). Trimming pared 7 bases from V and 2 bases from J, leaving 15 bases between. CDR1 ENHRY and CDR2 SYGVKD come from the germline V gene. CDR3 length: 15 residues. The CDR3 protein is CAINRDAATYNEQFF. In DNA, the CDR3 is TGTGCCATCAATCGGGATGCAGCAACCTACAATGAGCAGTTCTTC.

The chain links TRBV18 to TRBJ2-7; TRBD2 agrees at 10 bases. CDR1 KGHSH and CDR2 LQKENI come from the germline V gene. The CDR3 has 16 amino acids. V shed 3 bases and J 5 bases; nucleotides not matched to a gene: 10. As DNA, the CDR3 is TGTGCCAGCTCACCCCCGAAACTAGCGGGGTCCCACGAGCAGTACTTC. This gives the protein CASSPPKLAGSHEQYF.

V gene TRBV2 combines with J gene TRBJ2-7, with 8 bases identical to TRBD2. The germline V gene encodes CDR1 SNHLY and CDR2 FYNNEI. V gave up 0 bases and J gave up 6 bases; unmatched junction bases: 4. This CDR3 has 14 residues. The CDR3 coding sequence is TGTGCCAGCAGTGAAGCGGGACTAGACGCCGAGCAGTACTTC. It encodes CASSEAGLDAEQYF. The whole variable domain, filled in from reference TRBV2 and TRBJ2-7, reads EPEVTQTPSHQVTQMGQEVILRCVPISNHLYFYWYRQILGQKVEFLVSFYNNEISEKSEIFDDQFSVERPDGSNFTLKIRSTKLEDSAMYFCASSEAGLDAEQYFGPGTRLTVT.

The genes are TRBV13 and TRBJ2-1, with D unclear. V dropped 5 bases and J dropped 9 bases, with 14 bases sitting between them. The CDR3 is made up of 13 amino acids. Germline V gene data show CDR1 as PRHDT and CDR2 as FYEKMQ (reference sequence). The CDR3 DNA reads TGTGCCAGCAGCGTTAGATCCTCCGGTGAGCAGTTCTTC. Its translation: CASSVRSSGEQFF.

Here the CDR3 reads CASSQGGHRSYGEPLHF. The DNA of the CDR3 is TGCGCCAGCAGCCAGGGCGGACACCGATCCTACGGAGAACCCCTCCACTTT. The chain carries TRBV4-1 and TRBJ1-6; the D gene is possibly TRBD1 (5 bases). The CDR3 has 17 amino acids. V dropped 3 bases and J dropped 12 bases, with 24 bases sitting between them. In germline, CDR1 is MGHRA, CDR2 YSYEKL.

This chain links TRBV7-9 with TRBJ2-1; TRBD2 might be the D (5 bases). V gave up 2 bases and J gave up 8 bases, with 10 bases separating them. CDR1 and CDR2 (germline): SEHNR, FQNEAQ (reference sequence). The CDR3 has 13 residues. CDR3 residues: CASSLSLAHEQFF. The DNA for the CDR3 is TGTGCCAGCAGCTTATCGCTAGCCCATGAGCAGTTCTTC. The entire variable domain, with the rest obtained from reference TRBV7-9 and TRBJ2-1, is as follows: DTGVSQNPRHKITKRGQNVTFRCDPISEHNRLYWYRQTLGQGPEFLTYFQNEAQLEKSRLLSDRFSAERPKGSFSTLEIQRTEQGDSAMYLCASSLSLAHEQFFGPGTRLTVL.

This sequence joins TRBV11-2 and TRBJ2-7; 8 bases are shared with TRBD2. The J segment lost 6 bases and the V segment lost 3 bases, leaving 7 bases of the junction unmatched. CDR3 size: 14 residues. Per germline, CDR1 SGHAT and CDR2 FQNNGV. CDR3 protein: CASSFGREVPEQYF. DNA of the CDR3: TGTGCCAGCAGCTTCGGGCGGGAGGTACCCGAGCAGTACTTC.

This chain uses TRBV2 with TRBJ2-5; 14 bases map to TRBD2. Losses at the gene ends were 10 bases for V and 8 bases for J; bases not matched to a gene: 9. The CDR3 totals 14 residues. CDR1 and CDR2 (germline): SNHLY, FYNNEI. CDR3 nucleotides: TGTGCCACCAAGAGGGGACTAGCGGGAGATACCCAGTACTTC. It translates to CATKRGLAGDTQYF.